What follows are 28 T cell receptor beta chains derived from one specimen sequenced in a study of human T cells and chemical hapten exposure. Each CDR3 protein is one row after TCRdb ran MiXCR on the RACE reads. The sample has 150,000 to 200,000 distinct CDR3 sequences, around 13% seen once. Time point described: patch test 1, 2 weeks after DPC sensitization. Treatment given: therapeutic diphenylcyclopropenone sensitization with weekly scalp DPC. The material sequenced was whole blood, taken in connection with sensitization to the hapten diphenylcyclopropenone (DPC). All receptors come from a woman aged 25 to 39 with alopecia areata. Some clones in this sample may be carry-over from other donors' samples.

In this sample, this clonotype turned up a few times. The chain recombines TRBV7-2 with TRBJ2-3; D uncertain. Trimming pared 6 bases from V and 8 bases from J, leaving 15 bases between. The V gene's germline CDR1 is SGHTA and CDR2 FQGNSA. The CDR3 is 13 residues long. CDR3 nucleotides: TGTGCCAGCAGTTCGAAGGGATCTGGTACGCAGTATTTT. As protein: CASSSKGSGTQYF.

In this sample, this clonotype turned up a few times. This rearrangement joins TRBV7-6 to TRBJ2-3; TRBD1 matches 8 bases. The CDR3 is made up of 15 amino acids. The V segment lost 5 bases and the J segment 4 bases; nucleotides outside the gene matches: 8. The V gene's germline CDR1 is SGHVS and CDR2 FNYEAQ. CDR3 sequence (DNA): TGTGCCAGCAGCAAAGACAGGGGAGTTGCAGATACGCAGTATTTT. Protein product: CASSKDRGVADTQYF.

This clonotype was detected many times. The gene calls are TRBV18 and TRBJ2-2, with D possibly matching TRBD2 (5 bases). The V and J ends lost 2 bases and 2 bases respectively, with 12 bases between them. Germline CDR1 reads KGHSH; CDR2 reads LQKENI. The CDR3 has 16 amino acids. CDR3: CASSPKGGLNTGELFF. The CDR3 region has the DNA TGTGCCAGCTCACCAAAAGGCGGACTTAACACCGGGGAGCTGTTTTTT.

The V call is TRBV12-5, the J call TRBJ2-3, with a weak D call TRBD1 (6 bases). There are 14 residues in the CDR3. CDR1 and CDR2 (germline): LGHNT, FRNRAP. The ends were cut back, 4 bases at V and 2 bases at J, with 10 bases in the middle. The CDR3 DNA reads TGTGCTAGTGGTTGGGGACAAGTCACAGATACGCAGTATTTT. Its protein is CASGWGQVTDTQYF.

This clonotype has a handful of counts. An end of the junction does not agree with germline; a read error may underlie this. This rearrangement joins TRBV12-3 or TRBV12-4 to TRBJ1-1, with D uncertain. The CDR3 consists of 14 residues. This CDR3 reads CASSFAVPNTEAFF. The CDR3 DNA is TGTGCCAGCAGTTTTGCAGTCCCGAACACTGAAGCTTTCTTC.

This chain connects TRBV19 to TRBJ1-4; unclear D gene. Trimming stripped 3 bases from V and 7 bases from J, with 15 bases between. Germline V CDR1 and CDR2: LNHDA, SQIVND (reference sequence). The CDR3 loop spans 15 amino acids. CDR3 sequence (DNA): TGTGCCAGTAGTATGGGCCCATCTCTGGCTGAAAAACTGTTTTTT. It specifies CASSMGPSLAEKLFF.

This clonotype appeared a few times. The chain joins TRBV4-3 to TRBJ2-7; 7 nucleotides line up with TRBD1. The CDR3 is 15 residues long. Germline V gene sequence: CDR1 LGHNA, CDR2 YSLEER. Unmatched junction bases numbered 6, after V lost 1 base and J lost 3 bases. The DNA for the CDR3 is TGCGCCAGCAGCCAAGGAACAGGGACAGACTACGAGCAGTACTTC. Its protein product is CASSQGTGTDYEQYF.

V gene TRBV28 combines with J gene TRBJ2-1; the D gene is possibly TRBD2 (6 bases). The CDR3 spans 12 residues. The V and J ends lost 8 bases and 8 bases respectively, with 13 bases between them. Germline V gives CDR1 MDHEN, CDR2 SYDVKM. The CDR3: CASSEGLHEQFF. The CDR3 DNA reads TGTGCCAGCTCGGAGGGCCTTCATGAGCAGTTCTTC. The whole variable domain, filled in from reference TRBV28 and TRBJ2-1, reads DVKVTQSSRYLVKRTGEKVFLECVQDMDHENMFWYRQDPGLGLRLIYFSYDVKMKEKGDIPEGYSVSREKKERFSLILESASTNQTSMYLCASSEGLHEQFFGPGTRLTVL.

Only a few counts were recorded for this clonotype. The rearrangement links TRBV29-1 to TRBJ1-5; TRBD1 matches at 8 bases. CDR1 and CDR2 from the germline V gene are SQVTM and ANQGSEA. This CDR3 region has 13 residues. V gave up 4 bases and J gave up 2 bases; unmatched junction bases: 1. The DNA for the CDR3 is TGCAGCGTTGCGGACAGGGGCAATCAGCCCCAGCATTTT. It is translated as CSVADRGNQPQHF.

This clonotype came up a few times. The J gene is TRBJ2-5, the V gene TRBV6-6; 9 bases map to TRBD1. The CDR3 is made up of 14 amino acids. Germline CDR1 MNHNY, CDR2 SVGAGI (reference sequence). J gave up 5 bases and V 4 bases, and 5 bases lay outside the gene matches. For the CDR3, the DNA is TGTGCCAGCAGTTTCAACAGGGGGCTGGAGACCCAGTACTTC. Translation gives CASSFNRGLETQYF.

There are a few counts of this clonotype. The V call is TRBV3-1, the J call TRBJ1-5; D gene uncertain. The CDR3 length is 15 residues. Germline loops: CDR1 LGHDT, CDR2 YNNKEL (reference sequence). V shed 4 bases and J shed 0 bases, with 10 bases lying between them. The CDR3 spells CASSLGNPSNQPQHF. Here the CDR3 DNA reads TGTGCCAGCAGCCTCGGGAATCCTAGCAATCAGCCCCAGCATTTT.

The sample holds many counts of this clonotype. V is TRBV2 and J is TRBJ2-1; 11 bases align to TRBD2. The germline V gene has CDR1 SNHLY and CDR2 FYNNEI. This CDR3 comprises 14 residues. The trim removed 6 bases at V and 6 bases at J, leaving 4 bases unmatched. The DNA of the CDR3 is TGTGCCAGCAGCGGGACTAGCGGATCCAATGAGCAGTTCTTC. Translated, it gives CASSGTSGSNEQFF.

The gene calls are TRBV6-1 and TRBJ2-7; TRBD1 might be the D (6 bases). Germline CDR1 MNHNS, CDR2 SASEGT. V dropped 1 base and J dropped 4 bases, with 8 bases sitting between them. This CDR3 has 13 residues. The CDR3 is CASSEVTGYEQYF. The CDR3 nucleotides are TGTGCCAGCAGTGAAGTGACAGGTTACGAGCAGTACTTC.

This clonotype has just a few counts. The chain joins TRBV7-8 to TRBJ1-6, with D possibly being TRBD1 (5 bases). Germline V gene data show CDR1 as SGHVS and CDR2 as FQNEAQ. The CDR3 is made up of 16 amino acids. V lost 2 bases and J lost 5, with 13 bases in between. This chain's CDR3 is CASSLMRGRNNSPLHF. DNA for the CDR3: TGTGCCAGCAGCTTAATGCGGGGGAGGAATAATTCACCCCTCCACTTT.

The V call is TRBV11-2, the J call TRBJ2-5; no clear D gene. V was shortened by 2 bases and J by 6 bases, with 10 bases between the two germline ends. Germline V gene data show CDR1 as SGHAT and CDR2 as FQNNGV. The CDR3 is 13 residues long. CDR3 in DNA: TGTGCCAGCAGCTTAAAGGACCGAAAGACCCAGTACTTC. Protein product: CASSLKDRKTQYF.

Here the CDR3 reads CASSPAGQIYGYTF. The CDR3 DNA is TGTGCCAGCTCACCAGCGGGACAGATTTATGGCTACACCTTC. The rearrangement joins TRBV18 to TRBJ1-2; TRBD1 agrees at 7 bases. This CDR3 region has 14 residues. Germline CDR1 is KGHSH and CDR2 is LQKENI. Trimming cost V 2 bases and J 5 bases; bases outside gene matches: 5.

There are many counts of this clonotype. The chain has TRBV7-8 and TRBJ1-3; D not resolved. This CDR3 has 14 amino acids. Looked up from germline, CDR1 is SGHVS and CDR2 is FQNEAQ. V lost 1 base, J lost 0 bases, and 4 bases lay in between. The CDR3 DNA follows: TGTGCCAGCAGCTTAGTGGACTCTGGAAACACCATATATTTT. Its translation is CASSLVDSGNTIYF. Full variable domain (outside the CDR3, taken from reference TRBV7-8 and TRBJ1-3): GAGVSQSPRYKVAKRGQDVALRCDPISGHVSLFWYQQALGQGPEFLTYFQNEAQLDKSGLPSDRFFAERPEGSVSTLKIQRTQQEDSAVYLCASSLVDSGNTIYFGEGSWLTVV.

The V call is TRBV5-1, the J call TRBJ2-1, with a weak D call TRBD2 (7 bases). Trimming cost V 4 bases and J 1 base, with 21 bases left between them. Looked up from germline, CDR1 is SGHRS and CDR2 is YFSETQ. This CDR3 spans 18 amino acids. The CDR3 nucleotides read TGCGCCAGCAGCCTGGGAGGGGTTGTGGGGGCGTCCTACAATGAGCAGTTCTTC. It specifies CASSLGGVVGASYNEQFF.

The chain employs TRBV7-2 and TRBJ1-2; no reliable D call. There are 16 residues in the CDR3. Trimming shortened V by 2 bases and J by 4 bases, and 17 bases separated the two germline ends. Germline CDR1 reads SGHTA; CDR2 reads FQGNSA. The CDR3 bases are TGTGCCAGCAGCTTAAGAACAGCAACGCAGGCCTATGGCTACACCTTC. It yields the protein CASSLRTATQAYGYTF.

The chain couples TRBV15 to TRBJ1-5; 12 bases match TRBD1. The germline V gene encodes CDR1 LNHNV and CDR2 YYDKDF (reference sequence). This CDR3 contains 15 residues. Trimming cost V 8 bases and J 7 bases; bases outside gene matches: 9. DNA of the CDR3: TGTGCCACCCGGGACAGGGGGCTACCCGGGCAGCCCCAGCATTTT. This encodes CATRDRGLPGQPQHF.

This clonotype was observed at least ten times. The chain links TRBV27 to TRBJ1-6; the match to TRBD1 covers 10 bases. The CDR3 has 15 residues. The germline CDR1 and CDR2 sequences are MNHEY and SMNVEV (reference sequence). V shed 2 bases and J 10 bases; nucleotides not matched to a gene: 5. The CDR3 protein is CASSLRGQGKSPLHF. For the CDR3, the DNA is TGTGCCAGCAGTTTAAGGGGACAGGGGAAGTCACCCCTCCACTTT.

This clonotype has ten or more counts. V and J are TRBV20-1 and TRBJ2-1; 16 bases align to TRBD2. There are 14 residues in the CDR3. V lost 6 bases, J lost 10 bases, and 6 bases stayed unmatched. Germline V gene sequence: CDR1 DFQATT, CDR2 SNEGSKA (reference sequence). The CDR3 sequence is CSAYSGLAGGEQFF. In DNA, the CDR3 is TGCAGTGCCTATTCGGGACTAGCGGGAGGGGAGCAGTTCTTC.

This clonotype was counted between two and nine times. The chain recombines TRBV28 with TRBJ1-5; D not certain. This CDR3 has 17 residues. The V gene's germline CDR1 is MDHEN and CDR2 SYDVKM. The V end was cut by 1 base, the J end by 0 bases, with 13 bases between. The CDR3 sequence: CASSLFYGLDSNQPQHF. In DNA form, the CDR3 reads TGTGCCAGCAGTTTATTTTACGGCCTGGATAGCAATCAGCCCCAGCATTTT.

V is TRBV4-3 and J is TRBJ2-7, with 8 bases matching TRBD2. Germline loops: CDR1 LGHNA, CDR2 YSLEER. The CDR3 has 17 amino acids. Trimming cost V 0 bases and J 0 bases; bases outside gene matches: 7. CDR3 DNA sequence: TGCGCCAGCAGCCAAGATTCCCGGGGGGGATACTCCTACGAGCAGTACTTC. It yields the protein CASSQDSRGGYSYEQYF.

The chain is built from TRBV7-2 and TRBJ1-1; D uncertain. This CDR3 is 14 amino acids long. Trimming took 4 bases from V and 0 from J, leaving 9 bases between them. The germline gives CDR1 SGHTA, CDR2 FQGNSA. The CDR3 region is CASSSGQVNTEAFF. The CDR3 DNA is TGTGCCAGCAGCTCCGGTCAGGTGAACACTGAAGCTTTCTTT.

This clonotype was detected only a few times. The chain recombines TRBV6-2 or TRBV6-3 with TRBJ2-7; a weak D match, TRBD1 (6 bases). This CDR3 has 12 amino acids. Germline V gene data show CDR1 as MNHEY and CDR2 as SVGEGT. The germline V and J ends were trimmed by 6 bases and 6 bases, with 12 bases remaining between them. CDR3 nucleotide sequence: TGTGCCAGCAGACCAGGGGCCTCCGAGCAGTACTTC. Translated: CASRPGASEQYF.

CDR3 nucleotides: TGTGCCAGCAGTTCGGCAGGGGTTTCACCCCTCCACTTT. Amino acid sequence: CASSSAGVSPLHF. The chain couples TRBV12-3 or TRBV12-4 to TRBJ1-6, with a weak D call TRBD1 (6 bases). Trimming removed 4 bases at V and 9 bases at J, with 10 bases between. The CDR3 covers 13 residues.

This clonotype has a handful of counts. The J gene is TRBJ1-5, the V gene TRBV28; D is perhaps TRBD1 (6 bases). V lost 3 bases to trimming and J lost 2 bases, with 14 bases between them. The CDR3 extends over 16 amino acids. Germline CDR1 and CDR2: MDHEN and SYDVKM. CDR3 in amino acids: CASSFWGLGRNQPQHF. The CDR3 DNA follows: TGTGCCAGCAGTTTTTGGGGGCTTGGGCGCAATCAGCCCCAGCATTTT.